Detailed here is one T cell receptor (beta chain). The antigen is undetermined. Time point specified: newly diagnosed GD, antithyroid drugs for less than 3 months. Generation of the TCR library employed RNA extracted from PBMCs. The entry originates in a study of regulatory T cells in long-lasting Graves disease. Broader study findings: There was favoring of TRBV28, TRBJ1-2 and TRBJ2-5 in persistent disease. Only peripheral blood was studied, not thyroid tissue. Reduced TCR diversity was observed in persistent Graves' patients versus newly diagnosed patients.

Germline lookup yields CDR1 MNHNS and CDR2 SASEGT. With 8 bases clipped from V and 3 bases from J, the junction kept 4 bases outside the gene matches. CDR3 length: 16 residues. Construction of the TCR beta libraries employed iRepertoire HTBI primers in conjunction with Arm-PCR of CDR3 regions. TCRdb passed the multiplex PCR reads through MiXCR, listing each CDR3 protein once. The top ten hold around a fifth of the sample, which has more than 300,000 distinct CDR3 sequences, 15% to 19% seen once. Specimen: peripheral blood mononuclear cells (PBMCs), collected at new diagnosis, from a patient treated with antithyroid drugs. The chain is built from TRBV6-1 and TRBJ2-1; 16 nucleotides agree with TRBD2. This receptor was identified in a female donor with Graves disease. The CDR3 sequence is CASGTSGRASYNEQFF. Here the CDR3 DNA reads TGTGCCAGCGGGACTAGCGGGAGGGCCAGCTACAATGAGCAGTTCTTC.